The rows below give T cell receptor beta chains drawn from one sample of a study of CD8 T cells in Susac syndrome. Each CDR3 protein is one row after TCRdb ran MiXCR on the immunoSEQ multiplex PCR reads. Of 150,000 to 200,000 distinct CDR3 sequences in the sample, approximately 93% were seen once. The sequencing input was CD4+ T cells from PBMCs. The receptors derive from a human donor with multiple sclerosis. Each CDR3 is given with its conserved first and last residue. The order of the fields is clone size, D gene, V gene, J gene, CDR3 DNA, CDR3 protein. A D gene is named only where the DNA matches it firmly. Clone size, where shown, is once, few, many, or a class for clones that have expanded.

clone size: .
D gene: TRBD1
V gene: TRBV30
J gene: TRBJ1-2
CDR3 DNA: TGTGCCTGGCAGACAGGGTATTACTTCGGAATAAACTATGGCTACACCTTC
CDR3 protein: CAWQTGYYFGINYGYTF

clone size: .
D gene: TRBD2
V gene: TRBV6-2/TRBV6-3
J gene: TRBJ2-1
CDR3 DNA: TGTGCCAGCAGTCCAGGAAGCTACCGACTAGCGGGATCCAACAATGAGCAGTTCTTC
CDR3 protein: CASSPGSYRLAGSNNEQFF

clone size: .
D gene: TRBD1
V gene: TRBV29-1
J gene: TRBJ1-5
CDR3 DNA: TGCAGCGTGCGGACAGGGGGCGGTCAGCCCCAGCATTTT
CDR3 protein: CSVRTGGGQPQHF

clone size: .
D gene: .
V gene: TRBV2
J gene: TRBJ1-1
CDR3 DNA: TGTGCCAGCGCGGGACGGTGGAACACTGAAGCTTTCTTT
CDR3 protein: CASAGRWNTEAFF

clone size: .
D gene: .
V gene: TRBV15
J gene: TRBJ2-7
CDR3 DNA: TGTGCCACCAGCCCTGAGGACGTAACACCGGGGGAGCAGTACTTC
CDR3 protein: CATSPEDVTPGEQYF

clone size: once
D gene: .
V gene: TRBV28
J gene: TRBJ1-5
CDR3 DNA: TGTGCCAGCAGTACAGAGCTCAATCAGCCCCAGCATTTT
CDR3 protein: CASSTELNQPQHF

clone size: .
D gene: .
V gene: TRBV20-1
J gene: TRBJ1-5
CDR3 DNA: TGCAGTGCTGGACGGCCCGCGGGGGAACAGCCCCAGCATTTT
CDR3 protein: CSAGRPAGEQPQHF

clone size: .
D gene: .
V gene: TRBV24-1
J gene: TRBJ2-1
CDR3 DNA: TGTGCCACCAGTGATTTGGGGGTGGGAGGAGGAAATGAGCAGTTCTTC
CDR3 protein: CATSDLGVGGGNEQFF

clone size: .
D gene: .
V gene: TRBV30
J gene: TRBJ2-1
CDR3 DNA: TGTGCCTGGAGTGGCCCGGGGTATGAGCAGTTCTTC
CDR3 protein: CAWSGPGYEQFF

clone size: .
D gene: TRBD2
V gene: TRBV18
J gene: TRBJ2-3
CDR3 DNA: TGTGCCAGCTCACCTACTAGTGCGGGAGAGGGTTCGCAGTATTTT
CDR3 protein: CASSPTSAGEGSQYF

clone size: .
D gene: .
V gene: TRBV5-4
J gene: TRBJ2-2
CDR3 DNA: TGTGCCAGCAGCCGAATTTGGGGGAACACCGGGGAGCTGTTTTTT
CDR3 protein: CASSRIWGNTGELFF

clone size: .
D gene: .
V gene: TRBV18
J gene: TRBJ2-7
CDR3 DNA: TGTGCCAGCTCACCAGGAACAGGGAAGACCTACGAGCAGTACTTC
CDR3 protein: CASSPGTGKTYEQYF

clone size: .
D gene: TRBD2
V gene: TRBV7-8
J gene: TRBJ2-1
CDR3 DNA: TGTGCCAGCAGCACCGTTAGGACTAGCGGGAGGGGCAATGAGCAGTTCTTC
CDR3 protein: CASSTVRTSGRGNEQFF

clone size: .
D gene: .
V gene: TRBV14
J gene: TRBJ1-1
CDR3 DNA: TGTGCCAGCAGCCAACTAATGCCTGAAGCTTTCTTT
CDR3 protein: CASSQLMPEAFF

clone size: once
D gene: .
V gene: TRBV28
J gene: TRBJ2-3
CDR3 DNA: TGTGCCACGGGGCCCACAGATACGCAGTATTTT
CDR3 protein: CATGPTDTQYF

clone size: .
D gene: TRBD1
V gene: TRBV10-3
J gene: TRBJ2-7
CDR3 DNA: TGTGCCATCAGCCGGACAGGGACCTCCTACGAGCAGTACTTC
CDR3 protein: CAISRTGTSYEQYF

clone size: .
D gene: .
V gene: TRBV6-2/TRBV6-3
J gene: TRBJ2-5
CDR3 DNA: TGTGCCAGCAGCCGGGGGATCACCTTGGAGACCCAGTACTTC
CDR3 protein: CASSRGITLETQYF

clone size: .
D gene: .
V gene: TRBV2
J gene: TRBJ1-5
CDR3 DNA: TGTGCCAGCAGTGAAAACCTTAGCAATCAGCCCCAGCATTTT
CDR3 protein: CASSENLSNQPQHF

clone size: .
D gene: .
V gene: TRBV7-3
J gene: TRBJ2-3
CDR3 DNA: TGTGCCAGCGCCACGGTAGGCCAGAGGGAAGATACGCAGTATTTT
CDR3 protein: CASATVGQREDTQYF

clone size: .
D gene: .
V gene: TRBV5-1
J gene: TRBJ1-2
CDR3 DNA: TGCGCCAGCAGCTCAAACAGGGCTCGGAGCTATGGCTACACCTTC
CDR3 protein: CASSSNRARSYGYTF

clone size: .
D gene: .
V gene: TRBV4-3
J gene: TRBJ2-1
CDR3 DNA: TGCGCCAGCAGCCAAGACGGCCTAGCAGGCAATGAGCAGTTCTTC
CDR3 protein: CASSQDGLAGNEQFF

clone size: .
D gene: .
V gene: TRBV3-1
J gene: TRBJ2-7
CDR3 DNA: TGTGCCAGCAGCCAAGTGGCGGACTTCTTTAGCTCCTACGAGCAGTACTTC
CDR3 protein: CASSQVADFFSSYEQYF

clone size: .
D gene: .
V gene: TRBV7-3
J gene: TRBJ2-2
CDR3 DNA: TGTGCCAGCAGCAAACTCCGCTCCGGGGAGCTGTTTTTT
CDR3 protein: CASSKLRSGELFF

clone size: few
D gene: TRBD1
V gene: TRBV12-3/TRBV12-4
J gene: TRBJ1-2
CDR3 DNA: TGTGCCAGCAGTTCGGGACAGAACTATGGCTACACCTTC
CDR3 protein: CASSSGQNYGYTF

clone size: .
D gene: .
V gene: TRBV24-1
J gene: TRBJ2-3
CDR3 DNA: TGTGCCACCTCTCAGACAGATACGCAGTATTTT
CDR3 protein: CATSQTDTQYF

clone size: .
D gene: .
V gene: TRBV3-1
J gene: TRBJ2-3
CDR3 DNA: TGTGCCAGCAGCCAAGAGACAGATACGCAGTATTTT
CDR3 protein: CASSQETDTQYF

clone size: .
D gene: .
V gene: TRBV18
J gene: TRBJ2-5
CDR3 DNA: TGTGCCAGCTCACCTCGAGTCCCGGATGGGGAGACCCAGTACTTC
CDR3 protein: CASSPRVPDGETQYF

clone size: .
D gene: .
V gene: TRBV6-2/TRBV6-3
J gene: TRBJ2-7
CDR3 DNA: TGTGCCAGCAGTAGGGACACTTTCTACGAGCAGTACTTC
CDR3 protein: CASSRDTFYEQYF

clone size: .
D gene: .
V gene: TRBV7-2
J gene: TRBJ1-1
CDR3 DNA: TGTGCCAGCAGCTTAGAGATGGACACTGAAGCTTTCTTT
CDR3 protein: CASSLEMDTEAFF

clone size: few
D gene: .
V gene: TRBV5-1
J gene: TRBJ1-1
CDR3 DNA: TGCGCCAGCAGCTTGGATGGGTTGAACACTGAAGCTTTCTTT
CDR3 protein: CASSLDGLNTEAFF

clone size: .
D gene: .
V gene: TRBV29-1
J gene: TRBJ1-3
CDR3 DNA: TGCAGCGCCCAGGGGAGCTCTGGAAACACCATATATTTT
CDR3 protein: CSAQGSSGNTIYF

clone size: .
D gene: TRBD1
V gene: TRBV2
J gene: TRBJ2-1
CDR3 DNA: TGTGCCAGCAGTGTCCGCGGAGGGACAGGGGGAAACAATGAGCAGTTCTTC
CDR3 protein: CASSVRGGTGGNNEQFF

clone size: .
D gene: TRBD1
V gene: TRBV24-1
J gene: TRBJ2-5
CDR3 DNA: TGTGCCACCAGTGACCCCGGGACAGCAGAGACCCAGTACTTC
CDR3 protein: CATSDPGTAETQYF

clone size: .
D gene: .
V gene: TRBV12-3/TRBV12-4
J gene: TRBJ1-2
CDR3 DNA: TGTGCCAGCAGTTTTCGGGCTGGCTATGGCTACACCTTC
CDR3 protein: CASSFRAGYGYTF

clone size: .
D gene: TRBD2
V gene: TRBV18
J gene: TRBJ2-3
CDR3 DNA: TGTGCCAGCTCACCACGCACAAGAGGGAGGGTCCCAGATACGCAGTATTTT
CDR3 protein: CASSPRTRGRVPDTQYF

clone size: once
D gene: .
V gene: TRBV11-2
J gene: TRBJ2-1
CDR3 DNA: TGTGCCAGCAGTTCGGACAGACTCAATGAGCAGTTCTTC
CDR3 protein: CASSSDRLNEQFF

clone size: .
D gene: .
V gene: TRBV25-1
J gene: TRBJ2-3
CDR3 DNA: TGTGCCAGCAGTGAACCGTGGCTCGGGGATACGCAGTATTTT
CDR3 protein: CASSEPWLGDTQYF

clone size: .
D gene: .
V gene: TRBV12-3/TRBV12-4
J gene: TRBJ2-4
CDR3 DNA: TGTGCCAGCAGTTTGTTATACCAAAACATTCAGTACTTC
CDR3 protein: CASSLLYQNIQYF

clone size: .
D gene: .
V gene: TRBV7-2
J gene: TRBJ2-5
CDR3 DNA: TGTGCCAGCACCCAAAGGGGGAACTTTGAAGAGACCCAGTACTTC
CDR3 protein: CASTQRGNFEETQYF

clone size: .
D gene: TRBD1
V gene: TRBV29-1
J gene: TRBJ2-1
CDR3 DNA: TGCAGCGTTGTTATAGGGACAGGGGCCAATGAGCAGTTCTTC
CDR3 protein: CSVVIGTGANEQFF

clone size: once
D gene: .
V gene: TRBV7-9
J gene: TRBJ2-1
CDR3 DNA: TGTGCCAGCAGCCCTCGCGGGGGCCCTGGGAATGAGCAGTTCTTC
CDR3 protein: CASSPRGGPGNEQFF

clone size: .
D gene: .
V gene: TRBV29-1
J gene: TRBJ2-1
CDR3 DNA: TGCAGCGTTGAAGGGGCTAAATTCGCCAATGAGCAGTTCTTC
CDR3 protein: CSVEGAKFANEQFF